This paragraph covers one T cell receptor (beta chain) sequence. This sample is drawn from a study of blood T cell repertoires in COVID-19. In the study overall: In each case, the material was cDNA or gDNA derived from T cells, B-cell-depleted T cells, or PBMCs.

Authors' methods: The authors estimated nucleated cell counts from reference gene primer amplification. Profiling relied on immunoSEQ multiplex PCR, and the TCRdb table lists in-frame clones only, not all of them. Clone size and V and J calls were adopted from that table, with D and trimming inferred from the DNA. The table lists 200,000 to 250,000 clones, more than 75% of them singletons. The CDR3 is 14 residues long. Trimming shortened V by 6 bases and J by 1 base, and 12 bases separated the two germline ends. The germline gives CDR1 MGHDK, CDR2 SYGVNS. Sequencing was performed on peripheral blood. This TCR came from a woman aged 70-85 years with active or convalescent COVID-19. The chain has TRBV25-1 and TRBJ1-2; D perhaps matches TRBD1 (5 bases). The CDR3 DNA follows: TGTGCCAGCAGGGGGGAGGCAAATAACTATGGCTACACCTTC. Protein sequence: CASRGEANNYGYTF.